These 27 T cell receptor beta chains were sequenced from one sample in a study of control samples from healthy donors and cancer patients. Data came from immunoSEQ multiplex PCR; TCRdb stores just in-frame clones and leaves some out. The sample lists some 150,000 clones; approximately 94% were seen once. Sequenced material: PBMCs. The receptors stem from a man aged 60 to 75 with colorectal cancer.

This clone has just one count. The chain recombines TRBV7-9 with TRBJ1-1, with unresolved D. This CDR3 comprises 14 residues. Between the trimmed V and J ends, which lost 4 bases and 1 base, there was a span of 10 bases. Per germline, CDR1 SEHNR and CDR2 FQNEAQ (reference sequence). CDR3 nucleotides: TGTGCCAGCAGCTATCGACTGAAGAACACTGAAGCTTTCTTT. Its protein product is CASSYRLKNTEAFF.

The genes are TRBV3-1 (or the pseudogene TRBV3-2) and TRBJ1-2; D might be TRBD1 (5 bases). The CDR3 covers 15 residues. CDR1 is LGHDT, CDR2 YNNKEL, per germline (reference sequence). V was pared by 4 bases and J by 2 bases, with 14 bases between. For the CDR3, the DNA is TGTGCCAGCAGCCCGCGGGGCAGCTCCAACTATGGCTACACCTTC. Its protein is CASSPRGSSNYGYTF.

The chain recombines TRBV6-5 with TRBJ1-1; weak D call: TRBD1 (5 bases). Germline V CDR1 and CDR2: MNHEY, SVGAGI. The CDR3 loop spans 14 amino acids. Trimming cost V 4 bases and J 0 bases, with 9 bases left between them. The CDR3 reads CASSSTAMNTEAFF. CDR3 DNA sequence: TGTGCCAGCAGTTCGACAGCCATGAACACTGAAGCTTTCTTT.

The J gene is TRBJ2-2, the V gene TRBV30, with a weak D call TRBD2 (5 bases). Germline CDR1 GTSNPN, CDR2 SVGIG (reference sequence). This CDR3 is built from 15 residues. The germline V and J ends were trimmed by 2 bases and 5 bases, with 15 bases remaining between them. CDR3 loop: CAWSSLGAATGELFF. Here the CDR3 DNA reads TGTGCCTGGAGTTCCTTGGGAGCGGCTACCGGGGAGCTGTTTTTT.

J is TRBJ1-6 and V is TRBV19, with TRBD1 matching over 9 bases. Germline assignment: CDR1 LNHDA and CDR2 SQIVND (reference sequence). This CDR3 contains 14 residues. V lost 5 bases and J lost 10; bases outside the gene matches: 6. The CDR3 DNA sequence: TGTGCCAGTAGTTACAGGGGGCCCTTATCACCCCTCCACTTT. Translating it yields CASSYRGPLSPLHF.

The chain joins TRBV7-9 to TRBJ2-1; 12 nucleotides line up with TRBD1. V dropped 5 bases and J dropped 8; count of bases not matched to a gene: 10. The germline CDR1 and CDR2 sequences are SEHNR and FQNEAQ (reference sequence). The CDR3 runs to 16 residues. The CDR3: CASSPLGQGASYEQFF. CDR3 nucleotide sequence: TGTGCCAGCAGCCCCCTGGGACAGGGGGCGTCGTATGAGCAGTTCTTC.

As DNA, the CDR3 is TGCGCCAGCAGCCCTGGACAGCCCTCCTATAATTCACCCCTCCACTTT. Translated, it gives CASSPGQPSYNSPLHF. This chain links TRBV10-2 with TRBJ1-6; D is perhaps TRBD1 (6 bases). V was cut by 6 bases and J by 0 bases, with 12 bases left in between. The CDR3 is made up of 16 amino acids. The germline gives CDR1 WSHSY, CDR2 SAAADI.

The chain carries TRBV4-1 and TRBJ1-1; D uncertain. V lost 4 bases, J lost 0 bases, and 12 bases lay in between. Germline lookup yields CDR1 MGHRA and CDR2 YSYEKL. The CDR3 is 15 amino acids. The DNA of the CDR3 is TGCGCCAGCAGCCGGGAGGGAGCTTTGAACACTGAAGCTTTCTTT. Translation gives CASSREGALNTEAFF.

The rearrangement links TRBV21-1 to TRBJ1-2. TRBV21-1 counts as a pseudogene. The length of the CDR3 is 12 residues. The CDR3 protein is CASSNPCYGYTF. The DNA of the CDR3 is TGTGCCAGCAGCAATCCCTGTTATGGCTACACCTTC.

The chain recombines TRBV6-5 with TRBJ1-2, with TRBD1 as a possible D gene (5 bases). The germline V gene encodes CDR1 MNHEY and CDR2 SVGAGI. The CDR3 sequence is 13 residues long. Trimming took 2 bases from V and 6 from J, leaving 10 bases between them. In nucleotides, the CDR3 is TGTGCCAGCAGTTACGGAGGGGACGATGGCTACACCTTC. The encoded protein is CASSYGGDDGYTF.

As DNA, the CDR3 is TGTGCCAGCAGCTTGAGGGACAGGGCCGACAATGAGCAGTTCTTC. It yields the protein CASSLRDRADNEQFF. The chain is built from TRBV5-4 and TRBJ2-1; 9 nucleotides line up with TRBD1. After removal of 1 base from V and 5 bases from J, the junction contained 4 bases not matched to a gene. CDR3 size: 15 residues. Germline loops: CDR1 SGHNT, CDR2 YYREEE (reference sequence).

This clone was detected only once. The CDR3 sequence is CASSPRGTGELFF. In DNA form, the CDR3 reads TGCGCCAGCAGCCCGAGGGGGACCGGGGAGCTGTTTTTT. This chain links TRBV5-1 with TRBJ2-2, with D possibly matching TRBD1 (6 bases). Looked up from germline, CDR1 is SGHRS and CDR2 is YFSETQ. V lost 4 bases, J lost 5 bases, and 9 bases lay in between. The CDR3 loop spans 13 amino acids.

The gene calls are TRBV19 and TRBJ1-4, with D maybe TRBD1 (6 bases). Germline V gives CDR1 LNHDA, CDR2 SQIVND (reference sequence). The V end was cut by 4 bases, the J end by 3 bases, with 12 bases between. This CDR3 is built from 15 residues. The CDR3 loop reads CASSKSGAANEKLFF. CDR3 bases: TGTGCCAGTAGTAAGTCGGGGGCGGCTAATGAAAAACTGTTTTTT. Supplemented by reference TRBV19 and TRBJ1-4, the full variable domain reads DGGITQSPKYLFRKEGQNVTLSCEQNLNHDAMYWYRQDPGQGLRLIYYSQIVNDFQKGDIAEGYSVSREKKESFPLTVTSAQKNPTAFYLCASSKSGAANEKLFFGSGTQLSVL.

V gene TRBV7-9 combines with J gene TRBJ2-3; possibly TRBD2 for D (5 bases). CDR3 length: 13 amino acids. Trimming took off 5 bases at V and 7 bases at J, with 13 bases between the two ends. Germline V gene lookup returns CDR1 SEHNR and CDR2 FQNEAQ (reference sequence). The CDR3 nucleotides read TGTGCCAGCAGCCGTTCGGAGGTGAATACGCAGTATTTT. It is translated as CASSRSEVNTQYF.

V usage is TRBV2 and J usage is TRBJ2-5; D is perhaps TRBD1 (5 bases). This CDR3 is 13 amino acids long. Trimming took off 6 bases at V and 4 bases at J, with 12 bases between the two ends. Looked up from germline, CDR1 is SNHLY and CDR2 is FYNNEI. The CDR3 loop reads CASRVWGGETQYF. CDR3 coding DNA: TGTGCCAGCAGAGTATGGGGCGGAGAGACCCAGTACTTC.

This rearrangement joins TRBV9 to TRBJ2-1, with a possible D match to TRBD2 (5 bases). Deletions cut 0 bases from V and 3 bases from J, with 10 bases between. This CDR3 spans 15 amino acids. Germline CDR1 and CDR2: SGDLS and YYNGEE. CDR3 protein: CASSVGLQHYNEQFF. The CDR3 DNA is TGTGCCAGCAGCGTAGGACTACAACACTACAATGAGCAGTTCTTC.

This chain connects TRBV6-1 to TRBJ2-7, with 7 nucleotides matching TRBD1. Unmatched junction bases numbered 5, after V lost 3 bases and J lost 6 bases. Looked up from germline, CDR1 is MNHNS and CDR2 is SASEGT. The CDR3 sequence is 13 residues long. CDR3 in DNA: TGTGCCAGCAGTGATCCCGACAGGGCCGAGCAGTACTTC. Translation gives CASSDPDRAEQYF.

The rearrangement uses TRBV7-9 and TRBJ1-5; D is possibly TRBD1 (6 bases). CDR1 is SEHNR and CDR2 is FQNEAQ in the germline V gene (reference sequence). V was clipped by 8 bases and J by 7 bases, with 18 bases between them. This CDR3 spans 14 amino acids. The CDR3 bases are TGTGCCAGCTGCTACGGGGGAGGGGGGCAGCCCCAGCATTTT. Protein sequence: CASCYGGGGQPQHF.

The V gene is TRBV5-4, the J gene TRBJ2-1, with D tentatively TRBD1 or TRBD2 (5 bases each). CDR3 length equals 14 residues. The germline V and J ends were trimmed by 5 bases and 4 bases, with 13 bases remaining between them. Germline CDR1 SGHNT, CDR2 YYREEE (reference sequence). The CDR3 spells CASRHDSGYNEQFF. CDR3 bases: TGTGCCAGCAGACATGACAGCGGTTACAATGAGCAGTTCTTC.

The V and J genes are TRBV10-2 and TRBJ2-5, with TRBD2 matching 10 bases. The CDR3 totals 14 residues. Trimming at V came to 6 bases and at J to 4 bases, leaving 5 bases not matched to a gene. Per the germline V gene, CDR1 is WSHSY and CDR2 is SAAADI. The CDR3 sequence: CASSSSGGGETQYF. CDR3 in DNA: TGCGCCAGCAGCTCTAGCGGGGGCGGAGAGACCCAGTACTTC.

The chain has TRBV18 and TRBJ1-1; 7 bases match TRBD1. CDR1 is KGHSH and CDR2 is LQKENI in the germline V gene. J gave up 0 bases and V 6 bases, and 4 bases lay outside the gene matches. The CDR3 runs 14 residues. This CDR3 is CASSQDRLNTEAFF. The CDR3 bases are TGTGCCAGCTCCCAGGACAGGCTGAACACTGAAGCTTTCTTT.

The V and J genes are TRBV2 and TRBJ2-7; perhaps TRBD2 as D (6 bases). Germline loops: CDR1 SNHLY, CDR2 FYNNEI. V was pared by 7 bases and J by 4 bases, with 14 bases between. The CDR3 runs 13 residues. CDR3 in amino acids: CASTPEEGYEQYF. Here the CDR3 DNA reads TGTGCCAGCACTCCAGAGGAGGGTTACGAGCAGTACTTC.

The chain carries TRBV7-6 and TRBJ1-1; 12 nucleotides match TRBD1. The CDR3 covers 18 residues. From germline, CDR1 is SGHVS and CDR2 FNYEAQ. V dropped 2 bases and J dropped 1; count of bases not matched to a gene: 8. CDR3 in DNA: TGTGCCAGCAGCTTATTGGGGACAGGGGGCACGGGGAACACTGAAGCTTTCTTT. This codes for CASSLLGTGGTGNTEAFF.

The gene calls are TRBV4-1 and TRBJ2-5; TRBD1 matches 7 bases. Germline trimming cut 0 bases from V and 2 bases from J; bases unmatched to any gene: 6. CDR3 length: 16 amino acids. Germline CDR1 and CDR2: MGHRA and YSYEKL. CDR3 nucleotide sequence: TGCGCCAGCAGCCAAGATCGCAGCAGGGGGCAAGAGACCCAGTACTTC. Translation: CASSQDRSRGQETQYF.

This clone was detected a few times. The chain couples TRBV19 to TRBJ2-1, with a possible D match to TRBD2 (6 bases). V was pared by 9 bases and J by 6 bases, with 9 bases between. The germline gives CDR1 LNHDA, CDR2 SQIVND (reference sequence). The CDR3 length is 11 residues. Written as DNA, the CDR3 is TGTGCCAGCGGAGGGGTCAATGAGCAGTTCTTC. Its translation is CASGGVNEQFF.

The V and J genes are TRBV3-1 (or the pseudogene TRBV3-2) and TRBJ2-2; D is perhaps TRBD1 (7 bases). V dropped 4 bases and J dropped 7 bases, with 16 bases sitting between them. The CDR3 runs 15 residues. Germline-derived CDR1 and CDR2 are LGHDT and YNNKEL (reference sequence). The CDR3 DNA sequence: TGTGCCAGCAGCCTTCCCGGAGGGGGCTTCGGGGAGCTGTTTTTT. Translation: CASSLPGGGFGELFF.

This clone occurred once. V gene TRBV19 combines with J gene TRBJ2-3, with D perhaps being TRBD1 or TRBD2 (7 bases each). Per germline, CDR1 LNHDA and CDR2 SQIVND (reference sequence). Trimming took off 6 bases at V and 4 bases at J, with 14 bases between the two ends. The CDR3 is 14 residues long. The CDR3 sequence: CASRPPGGADTQYF. In DNA, the CDR3 is TGTGCCAGTAGGCCCCCAGGGGGGGCAGATACGCAGTATTTT.